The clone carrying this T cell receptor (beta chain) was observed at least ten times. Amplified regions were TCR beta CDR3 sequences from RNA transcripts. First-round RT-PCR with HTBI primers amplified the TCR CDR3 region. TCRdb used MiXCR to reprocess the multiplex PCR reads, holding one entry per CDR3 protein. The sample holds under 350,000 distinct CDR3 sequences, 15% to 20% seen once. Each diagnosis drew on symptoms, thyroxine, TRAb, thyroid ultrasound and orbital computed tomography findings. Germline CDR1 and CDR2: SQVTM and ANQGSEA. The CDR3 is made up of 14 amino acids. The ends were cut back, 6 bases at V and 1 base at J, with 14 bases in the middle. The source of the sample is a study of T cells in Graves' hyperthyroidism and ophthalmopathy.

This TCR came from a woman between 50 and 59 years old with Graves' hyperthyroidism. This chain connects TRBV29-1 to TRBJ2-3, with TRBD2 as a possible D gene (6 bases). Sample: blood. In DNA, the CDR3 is TGCAGCGTGACTCCGGGACTCGGCACAGATACGCAGTATTTT. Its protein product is CSVTPGLGTDTQYF.